This T cell receptor beta chain was recovered during a study of vaccination and CD4 T cells after COVID-19. Study-wide results and limits: Counts of SARS-CoV-2-reactive clonotypes had a median that went from approximately 21 to 38, a nonsignificant change. Convalescent participants were relatively few, and none had early post-infection timepoints studied.

Germline-derived CDR1 and CDR2 are MNHNS and SASEGT. Unmatched junction bases numbered 10, after V lost 5 bases and J lost 4 bases. The CDR3 sequence is 16 residues long. Treatment meaning: roughly 11-day PBMC culture with coronavirus spike peptide pools or control peptides (ViraFEST assay). T cells were expanded with peptide pools, and expanded clonotypes were identified by TCR sequencing. A few million PBMCs per well were cultured with 10 IU/ml IL-2 and approximately 9.6 ug/ml peptide pools. About this clonotype itself: Its target is not known.

The assay that was used to sequence DNA from cultured CD4+ T cells was the Oncomine TCR Beta short-read assay. TCRdb re-called the PCR reads through MiXCR, storing one row per CDR3 protein. The sample shows more than 10,000 distinct CDR3 sequences, roughly 60% of them seen only once. The source of this sequence is a human donor who had recovered from COVID-19. Sequenced material: CD4+ T cells from blood, cultured in vitro, taken before SARS-CoV-2 vaccination. This chain joins TRBV6-1 and TRBJ2-1; 8 bases are shared with TRBD1. The CDR3 protein is CASSRSRGLGYNEQFF. CDR3 bases: TGTGCCAGCAGTCGTTCCAGGGGGCTAGGTTACAATGAGCAGTTCTTC.